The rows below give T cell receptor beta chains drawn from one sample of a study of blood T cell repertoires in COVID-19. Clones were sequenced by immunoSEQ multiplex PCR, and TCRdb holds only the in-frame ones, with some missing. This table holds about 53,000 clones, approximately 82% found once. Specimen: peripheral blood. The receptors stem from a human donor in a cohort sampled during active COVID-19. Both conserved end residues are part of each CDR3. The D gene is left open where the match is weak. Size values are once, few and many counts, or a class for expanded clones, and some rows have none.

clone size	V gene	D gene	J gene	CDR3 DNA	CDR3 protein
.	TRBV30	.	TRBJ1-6	TGTGCCTGGAGTGTCCCTCAGGGGTCACCCCTCCACTTT	CAWSVPQGSPLHF
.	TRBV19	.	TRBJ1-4	TGTGCCACTAGGGTCCAGCGGGGGGAAAAACTGTTTTTT	CATRVQRGEKLFF
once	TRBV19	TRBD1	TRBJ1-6	TGTGCCAGTAGTCTCCAGGGACAGGGGTATAATTCACCCCTCCACTTT	CASSLQGQGYNSPLHF
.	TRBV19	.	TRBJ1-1	TGTGCCAGTCGTTGGGGGGGAGACACTGAAGCTTTCTTT	CASRWGGDTEAFF
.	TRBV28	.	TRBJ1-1	TGTGCCAGCAGTCTTGACGGGAGAAGGGCTGAAGCTTTCTTT	CASSLDGRRAEAFF
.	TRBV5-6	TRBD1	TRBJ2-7	TGTGCCAGCAGCTTGGCCGGGACAGGGGGCTTATACGAGCAGTACTTC	CASSLAGTGGLYEQYF
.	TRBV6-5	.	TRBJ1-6	TGTGCCAGCAGTTACGGCAGGGCAAGAAGTAATTCACCCCTCCACTTT	CASSYGRARSNSPLHF
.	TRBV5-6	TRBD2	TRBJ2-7	TGTGCCAGCAGCTTGTCTCGGGGGGTCCCCTACGAGCAGTACTTC	CASSLSRGVPYEQYF
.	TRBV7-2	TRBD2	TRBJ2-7	TGTGCCAGCAGCTTTCTAGCGGGAGTTGGTCTGGTAGGCGAGCAGTACTTC	CASSFLAGVGLVGEQYF
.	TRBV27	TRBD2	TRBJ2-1	TGTGCCAGCAGTTTAGAGTGGGCTAGCGGGGGGCCTAGGGGCGAGCAGTTCTTC	CASSLEWASGGPRGEQFF
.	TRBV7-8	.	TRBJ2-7	TGTGCCAGCAGCTTTTACAGCCTCGCCGAGCAGTACTTC	CASSFYSLAEQYF
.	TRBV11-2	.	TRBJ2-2	TGTGCCAGCAACCGGCAGGGCCTGAACACCGGGGAGCTGTTTTTT	CASNRQGLNTGELFF
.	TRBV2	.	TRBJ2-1	TGTGCCAGCAGGCGACTACTCCCCCCTGAGCAGTTCTTC	CASRRLLPPEQFF
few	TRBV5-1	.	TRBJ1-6	TGCGCCAGCAGCTTGGCGGGAGCCGGAAATTCACCCCTCCACTTT	CASSLAGAGNSPLHF
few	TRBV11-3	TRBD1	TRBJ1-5	TGTGCCAGCAGCCCCCGGAGGGGGCTAGGGCCCCAGCATTTT	CASSPRRGLGPQHF
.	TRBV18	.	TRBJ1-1	TGTGCCAGCTCACTAGGTGGTAGGGGTGAAGCTTTCTTT	CASSLGGRGEAFF
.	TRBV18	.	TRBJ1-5	TGTGCCAGCTCACCGTTCTACGGTAATCAGCCCCAGCATTTT	CASSPFYGNQPQHF
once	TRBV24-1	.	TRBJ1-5	TGTGCCACCAGTGACTCAGGGCCTTATCAGCCCCAGCATTTT	CATSDSGPYQPQHF
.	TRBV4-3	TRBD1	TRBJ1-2	TGCGCCAGCAGCCCCTCGCAGGGGGTCTATGGCTACACCTTC	CASSPSQGVYGYTF
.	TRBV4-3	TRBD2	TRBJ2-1	TGCGCCAGCAGCCGATCCCTGAAGGCGGGGGGGGTCAATGAGCAGTTCTTC	CASSRSLKAGGVNEQFF
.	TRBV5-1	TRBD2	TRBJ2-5	TGCGCCAGCAGCTTGGAGTTAGCGGGGGGTCCTGATTGGGAGACCCAGTACTTC	CASSLELAGGPDWETQYF
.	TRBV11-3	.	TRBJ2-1	TGTGCCAGCAGCTCCGGACAGTTACACAATGAGCAGTTCTTC	CASSSGQLHNEQFF
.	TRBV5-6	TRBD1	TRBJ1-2	TGTGCCAGCAGCGCAATCGGACAGGGGGCCTCTAACTATGGCTACACCTTC	CASSAIGQGASNYGYTF
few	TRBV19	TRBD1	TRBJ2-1	TGTGCCAGTAGTATGGGACAGGCCTACAATGAGCAGTTCTTC	CASSMGQAYNEQFF
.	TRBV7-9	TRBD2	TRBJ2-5	TGTGCCAGCAGCTCTAGCGGGAACAGGCCCCAGTACTTC	CASSSSGNRPQYF
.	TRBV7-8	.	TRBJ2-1	TGTGCCAGCAGAGAAACAGGGGCTATCGCGGGGAATGAGCAGTTCTTC	CASRETGAIAGNEQFF
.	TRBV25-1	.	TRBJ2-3	TGTGCCAGCAGTAGGGGCGAGGACACAGATACGCAGTATTTT	CASSRGEDTDTQYF
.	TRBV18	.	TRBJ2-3	TGTGCCAGCTCACCATTGCGGCGAAGCGGATACACAGATACGCAGTATTTT	CASSPLRRSGYTDTQYF
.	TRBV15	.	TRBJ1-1	TGTGCCACCAGCAGAGCAGGGGCGCAGGACACTGAAGCTTTCTTT	CATSRAGAQDTEAFF
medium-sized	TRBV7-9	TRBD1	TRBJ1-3	TGTGCCAGCAGCTCTAACAGGGGGCACAACACCATATATTTT	CASSSNRGHNTIYF
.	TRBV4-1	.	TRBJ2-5	TGCGCCAGCAGCCAACCTCGGACACCCGAAGAGACCCAGTACTTC	CASSQPRTPEETQYF
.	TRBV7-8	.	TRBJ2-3	TGTGCCAGCAGCTCCCCCCTAGTGTCAGATACGCAGTATTTT	CASSSPLVSDTQYF
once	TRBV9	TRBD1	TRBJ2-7	TGTGCCAGCAGCATGGGACAGGTCAACTACGAGCAGTACTTC	CASSMGQVNYEQYF
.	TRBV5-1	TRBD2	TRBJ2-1	TGCGCCAGCAGCTTCGCTGGACTAGCGGGGGTATACAATGAGCAGTTCTTC	CASSFAGLAGVYNEQFF
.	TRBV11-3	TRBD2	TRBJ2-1	TGTGCCAGCAGCCCAAGGACTAGCGGGTTTAGCTCCTACAATGAGCAGTTCTTC	CASSPRTSGFSSYNEQFF
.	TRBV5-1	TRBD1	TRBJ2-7	TGCGCCAGCAGCTTCGACACAGGGGGCGAGCAGTACTTC	CASSFDTGGEQYF
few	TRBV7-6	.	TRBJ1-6	TGTGCCAGCAGCCCCCGACAGGATTCACCCCTCCACTTT	CASSPRQDSPLHF
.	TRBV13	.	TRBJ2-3	TGTGCCAGCAGCTTGGGGGGGCTCGGCACAGATACGCAGTATTTT	CASSLGGLGTDTQYF
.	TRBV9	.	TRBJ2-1	TGTGCCAGCAGCGTAGGGACTCATGAGCAGTTCTTC	CASSVGTHEQFF
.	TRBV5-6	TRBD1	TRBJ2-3	TGTGCCAGCAGCGGCAGGGGGCTTGGGACAGATACGCAGTATTTT	CASSGRGLGTDTQYF
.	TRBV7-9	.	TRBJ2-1	TGTGCCAGCAGCTCAACTACCTCCTACAATGAGCAGTTCTTC	CASSSTTSYNEQFF
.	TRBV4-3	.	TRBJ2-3	TGCGCCAGCAGCCAAGATCGATACATTACGGATACGCAGTATTTT	CASSQDRYITDTQYF
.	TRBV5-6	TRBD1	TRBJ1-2	TGTGCCAGCAGCCTAGACAGGGGCTATGGCTACACCTTC	CASSLDRGYGYTF
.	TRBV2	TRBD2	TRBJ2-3	TGTGCCAGCAACCCGCTTAGCGGGAGGTCGGATACGCAGTATTTT	CASNPLSGRSDTQYF
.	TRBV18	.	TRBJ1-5	TGTGCCAGCTCACCAGCTGACTCATCTGCTCAGCCCCAGCATTTT	CASSPADSSAQPQHF
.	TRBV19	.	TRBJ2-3	TGTGCCAGTAGTATAGATCGGGGGGCAGCTAGCACAGATACGCAGTATTTT	CASSIDRGAASTDTQYF
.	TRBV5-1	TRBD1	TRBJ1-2	TGCGCCAGCAGCATAGGGACAGGGGGCTATGGCTACACCTTC	CASSIGTGGYGYTF
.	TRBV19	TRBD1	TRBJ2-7	TGTGCCAGTAGTATTGCTCCGACAGGGAGAGGACACGAGCAGTACTTC	CASSIAPTGRGHEQYF
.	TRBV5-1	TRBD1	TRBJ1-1	TGCGCCAGCAGCTTGAGACAGGGGGGACTTGAAGCTTTCTTT	CASSLRQGGLEAFF
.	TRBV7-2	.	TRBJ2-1	TGTGCCAGCAGCTTCGGTCACGCGCTTCTCAATGAGCAGTTCTTC	CASSFGHALLNEQFF
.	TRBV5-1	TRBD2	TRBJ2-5	TGCGCCAGCAGCCATGGACTAGCGGTCCGCTCGGAGACCCAGTACTTC	CASSHGLAVRSETQYF
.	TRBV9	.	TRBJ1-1	TGTGCCAGCAGCGTACCCCCAGACAGGCCCCCTGAAGCTTTCTTT	CASSVPPDRPPEAFF
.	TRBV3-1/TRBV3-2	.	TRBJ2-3	TGTGCCAGCAGCCAAGGCCAGATTAATACGCAGTATTTT	CASSQGQINTQYF
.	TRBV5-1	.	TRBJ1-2	TGCGCCAGCAGCCCGAGACCGGGGGGGGACTATGGCTACACCTTC	CASSPRPGGDYGYTF
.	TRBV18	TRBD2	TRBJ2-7	TGTGCCAGCTCACCGTCCGGGGGGTGGCCCTACGAGCAGTACTTC	CASSPSGGWPYEQYF